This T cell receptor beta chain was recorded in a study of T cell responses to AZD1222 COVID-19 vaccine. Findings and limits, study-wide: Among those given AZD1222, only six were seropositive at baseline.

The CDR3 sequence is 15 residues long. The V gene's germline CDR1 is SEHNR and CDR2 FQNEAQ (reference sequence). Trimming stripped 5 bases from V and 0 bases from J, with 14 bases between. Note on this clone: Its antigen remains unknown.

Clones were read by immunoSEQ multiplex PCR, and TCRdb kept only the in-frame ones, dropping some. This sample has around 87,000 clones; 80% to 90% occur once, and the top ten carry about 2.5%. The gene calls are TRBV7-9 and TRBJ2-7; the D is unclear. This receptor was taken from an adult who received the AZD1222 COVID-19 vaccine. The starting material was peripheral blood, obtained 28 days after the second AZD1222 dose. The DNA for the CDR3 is TGTGCCAGCAGCCTTTTACCTGAGAGCTCCTACGAGCAGTACTTC. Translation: CASSLLPESSYEQYF.